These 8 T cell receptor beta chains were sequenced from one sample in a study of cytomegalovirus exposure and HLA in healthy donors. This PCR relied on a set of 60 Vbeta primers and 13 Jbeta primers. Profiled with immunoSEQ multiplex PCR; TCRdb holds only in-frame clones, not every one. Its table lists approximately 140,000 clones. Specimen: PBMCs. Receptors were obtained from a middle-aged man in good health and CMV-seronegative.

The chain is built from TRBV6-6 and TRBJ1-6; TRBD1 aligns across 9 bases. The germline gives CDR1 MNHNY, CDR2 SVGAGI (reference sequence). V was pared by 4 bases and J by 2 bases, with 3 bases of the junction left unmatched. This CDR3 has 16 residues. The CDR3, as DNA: TGTGCCAGCAGTTGCGGACAGGGGCCCTATAATTCACCCCTCCACTTT. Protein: CASSCGQGPYNSPLHF.

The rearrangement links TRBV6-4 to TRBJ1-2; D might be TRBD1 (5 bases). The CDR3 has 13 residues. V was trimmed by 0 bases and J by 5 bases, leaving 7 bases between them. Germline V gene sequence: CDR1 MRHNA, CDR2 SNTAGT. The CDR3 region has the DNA TGTGCCAGCAGTGACTCCTCAGGGTATGGCTACACCTTC. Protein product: CASSDSSGYGYTF.

In DNA, the CDR3 is TGCAGCGTAGAACCACCCGGACAGCCGAATGGCTACACCTTC. It yields the protein CSVEPPGQPNGYTF. The chain has TRBV29-1 and TRBJ1-2, with D possibly TRBD1 on 6 matching bases. The CDR3 contains 14 residues. Germline V gene sequence: CDR1 SQVTM, CDR2 ANQGSEA. V dropped 6 bases and J dropped 6 bases, with 20 bases sitting between them.

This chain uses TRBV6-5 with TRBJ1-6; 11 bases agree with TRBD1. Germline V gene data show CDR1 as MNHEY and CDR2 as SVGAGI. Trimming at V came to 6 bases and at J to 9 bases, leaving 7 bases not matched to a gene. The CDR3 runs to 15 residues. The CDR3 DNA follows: TGTGCCAGCAGAGGGCCCGGGACAGGGGGTTCACCCCTCCACTTT. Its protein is CASRGPGTGGSPLHF.

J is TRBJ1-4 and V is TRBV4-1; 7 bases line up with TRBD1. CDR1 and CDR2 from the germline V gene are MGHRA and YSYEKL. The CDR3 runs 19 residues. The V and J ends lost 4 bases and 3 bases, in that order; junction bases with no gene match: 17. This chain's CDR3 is CASSRDVTGTVYANEKLFF. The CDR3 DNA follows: TGCGCCAGCAGCCGAGACGTGACAGGGACAGTTTATGCTAATGAAAAACTGTTTTTT.

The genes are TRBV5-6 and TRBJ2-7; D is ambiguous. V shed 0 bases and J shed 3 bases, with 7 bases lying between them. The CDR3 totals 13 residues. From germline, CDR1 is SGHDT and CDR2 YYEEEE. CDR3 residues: CASSLGGFYEQYF. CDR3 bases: TGTGCCAGCAGCTTGGGAGGTTTCTACGAGCAGTACTTC. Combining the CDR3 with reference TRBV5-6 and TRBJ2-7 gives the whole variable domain DAGVTQSPTHLIKTRGQQVTLRCSPKSGHDTVSWYQQALGQGPQFIFQYYEEEERQRGNFPDRFSGHQFPNYSSELNVNALLLGDSALYLCASSLGGFYEQYFGPGTRLTVT.

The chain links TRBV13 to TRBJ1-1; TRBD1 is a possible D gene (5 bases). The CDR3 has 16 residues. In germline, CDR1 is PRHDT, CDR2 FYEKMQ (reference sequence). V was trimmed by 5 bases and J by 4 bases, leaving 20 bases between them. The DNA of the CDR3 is TGTGCCAGCAGCCCCCAGGGTGGGGAATGGGCCACTGAAGCTTTCTTT. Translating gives CASSPQGGEWATEAFF. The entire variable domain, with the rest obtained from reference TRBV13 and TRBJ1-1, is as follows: AAGVIQSPRHLIKEKRETATLKCYPIPRHDTVYWYQQGPGQDPQFLISFYEKMQSDKGSIPDRFSAQQFSDYHSELNMSSLELGDSALYFCASSPQGGEWATEAFFGQGTRLTVV.

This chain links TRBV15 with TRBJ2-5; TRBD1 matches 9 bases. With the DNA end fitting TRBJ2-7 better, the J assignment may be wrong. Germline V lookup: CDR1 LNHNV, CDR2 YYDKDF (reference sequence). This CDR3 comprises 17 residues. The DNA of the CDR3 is TGTGCCACCAGCAAAAGACCGGGGACAGGGCTCAGCTACGAGCAGTACTTC. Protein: CATSKRPGTGLSYEQYF.